This T cell receptor beta chain was found in a study of T-cell reconstitution after alpha-beta-depleted transplantation in children. CDR3 length equals 14 residues. V lost 4 bases and J lost 0, with 4 bases in between. Germline V lookup: CDR1 LGHNA, CDR2 YSLEER. Study-level points and caveats: Reported findings indicate that, about two months after transplant, alpha-beta T cells came from several hundred expanded clones, which were derived from non-depleted graft cells. Recipient T cells and thymic progenitors that survived were the source of the high TCRbeta diversity seen at day 60 in some patients. Newly produced T cells mostly provided counts and TCRbeta diversity after one year, as hyperexpanded clones declined.

This clonotype was found many times. Its antigen is unidentified. The library targeted TCRbeta and was prepared with unique molecular identifiers. TCRdb recomputed calls from the PCR reads with MiXCR, one row per CDR3 protein. Of about 32,000 distinct CDR3 sequences listed, around 7% were seen once; the top ten hold approximately 30%. The TCR originated in a child younger than two who had a stem cell transplant for acute myeloid leukemia, so the T cells may come from the graft donor. The V and J genes are TRBV4-3 and TRBJ2-6; D is unclear. This specimen was peripheral blood, taken 60 days after TCRalphabeta/CD19-depleted stem cell transplant. The CDR3 protein is CASSRHSGANVLTF. CDR3 nucleotide sequence: TGCGCCAGCAGCCGACACTCTGGGGCCAACGTCCTGACTTTC.